This record looks at one TCR beta chain sequence and its context. Its matching antigen is unknown. The second PCR ran roughly 7 to 11 cycles with a sample-barcoded 5' primer and J-beta primers. TCRdb redid the calling of the 5' RACE reads with MiXCR, one entry per CDR3 protein. The sample has roughly 800,000 distinct CDR3 sequences; about 62% are singletons. Trimming shortened V by 5 bases and J by 3 bases, and 8 bases separated the two germline ends. Germline assignment: CDR1 SGHTA and CDR2 FQGNSA. CDR3 size: 14 residues. The data belong to a study of blood T cells in healthy people across ages. Findings of the study overall: Donor CMV status was unknown, possibly confounding expanded clonotype changes.

The receptor comes from a man aged 25 to 40 in good health. Sequencing was carried out using blood. V usage is TRBV7-2 and J usage is TRBJ2-6; D is uncertain. CDR3 loop: CASSGGVGANVLTF. CDR3 DNA: TGTGCCAGCAGCGGTGGGGTTGGGGCCAACGTCCTGACTTTC.